Presented here are 7 T cell receptor beta chains from one specimen sequenced in a study of cytomegalovirus exposure and HLA in healthy donors. Primers: 60 Vbeta forward and 13 Jbeta reverse. Some clones are missing from TCRdb's copy, which holds only in-frame ones; the method was immunoSEQ multiplex PCR. The sample records fewer than 200,000 clones, roughly 71% being singletons. The sequenced sample was PBMCs. The source is a girl between 5 and 17 years old in good health and CMV-seronegative.

The gene calls are TRBV5-1 and TRBJ2-1; D is possibly TRBD1 (5 bases). From germline, CDR1 is SGHRS and CDR2 YFSETQ. This CDR3 contains 13 residues. The ends were cut back, 2 bases at V and 5 bases at J, with 8 bases in the middle. The CDR3 DNA sequence: TGCGCCAGCAGCTTAACAGGAGACAATGAGCAGTTCTTC. Translated, it gives CASSLTGDNEQFF.

V is TRBV5-5 and J is TRBJ1-2; TRBD1 matches 9 bases. Germline V gene lookup returns CDR1 SGHKS and CDR2 YYEKEE (reference sequence). Losses at the gene ends were 1 base for V and 6 bases for J; bases not matched to a gene: 7. This CDR3 region has 15 residues. This CDR3 is CASSLLTDRGNGYTF. CDR3 DNA sequence: TGTGCCAGCAGCTTGCTCACAGACAGGGGGAATGGCTACACCTTC.

The chain employs TRBV19 and TRBJ1-1; weak D call: TRBD1 (5 bases). The CDR3 has 14 amino acids. V dropped 5 bases and J dropped 5 bases, with 15 bases sitting between them. CDR1 and CDR2 from the germline V gene are LNHDA and SQIVND (reference sequence). CDR3 protein: CASSGGGARTEAFF. In nucleotides, the CDR3 is TGTGCCAGTAGTGGGGGAGGGGCGCGGACTGAAGCTTTCTTT.

This clone was detected a few times. The V call is TRBV18, the J call TRBJ1-4; possible D gene TRBD1, 5 bases. Trimming shortened V by 6 bases and J by 1 base, and 9 bases separated the two germline ends. CDR1 and CDR2 (germline): KGHSH, LQKENI. The CDR3 is 14 residues long. The CDR3 spells CASSSQGTNEKLFF. Here the CDR3 DNA reads TGTGCCAGCTCGTCTCAGGGAACTAATGAAAAACTGTTTTTT.

The rearrangement joins TRBV6-5 to TRBJ2-7; a possible D gene is TRBD2 (5 bases). CDR3 length equals 14 residues. V shed 3 bases and J shed 5 bases, with 14 bases lying between them. Per the germline V gene, CDR1 is MNHEY and CDR2 is SVGAGI. CDR3 in amino acids: CASSYGRANDEQYF. The CDR3 DNA reads as TGTGCCAGCAGTTATGGGCGGGCGAACGACGAGCAGTACTTC.

This chain connects TRBV6-5 to TRBJ1-3, with unresolved D. Trimming removed 0 bases at V and 4 bases at J, with 7 bases between. CDR1 MNHEY and CDR2 SVGAGI come from the germline V gene. The CDR3 totals 14 residues. The CDR3 loop reads CASSYSTSGNTIYF. The CDR3 bases are TGTGCCAGCAGTTACTCGACATCGGGAAACACCATATATTTT.

J is TRBJ2-7 and V is TRBV1; the D call of TRBD1 is as the table states it, not checked on the DNA. TRBV1 counts as a pseudogene. The CDR3 is 14 amino acids. The CDR3 DNA reads TGCACCAGCAAGGGACAGGGAACTTTCTACGAGCAGTACTTC. Translation gives CTSKGQGTFYEQYF.